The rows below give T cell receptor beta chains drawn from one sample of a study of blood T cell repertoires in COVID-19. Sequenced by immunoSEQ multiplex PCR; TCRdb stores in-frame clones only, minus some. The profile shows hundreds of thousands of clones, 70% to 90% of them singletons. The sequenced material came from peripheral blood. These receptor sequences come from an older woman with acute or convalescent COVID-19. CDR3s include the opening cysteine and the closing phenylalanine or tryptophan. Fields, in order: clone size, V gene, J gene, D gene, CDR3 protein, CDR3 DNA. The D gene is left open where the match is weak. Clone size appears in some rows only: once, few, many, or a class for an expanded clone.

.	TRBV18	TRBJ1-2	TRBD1	CASSPPGQGTYGYTF	TGTGCCAGCTCACCGCCGGGACAGGGGACCTATGGCTACACCTTC
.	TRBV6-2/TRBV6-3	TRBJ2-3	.	CASCPPRRGSTDTQYF	TGTGCCAGCTGCCCGCCCCGTCGGGGGAGCACAGATACGCAGTATTTT
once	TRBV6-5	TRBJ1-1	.	CASSYSSSGGAEAFF	TGTGCCAGCAGTTACTCATCAAGCGGGGGCGCTGAAGCTTTCTTT
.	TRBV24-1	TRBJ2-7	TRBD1	CATRGTGDYEQYF	TGTGCCACCAGGGGGACAGGGGACTACGAGCAGTACTTC
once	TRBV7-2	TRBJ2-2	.	CASSLGPATSNTGELFF	TGTGCCAGCAGCCTAGGGCCGGCAACTAGCAACACCGGGGAGCTGTTTTTT
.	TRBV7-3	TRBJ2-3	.	CASSLTQSGGDTQYF	TGTGCCAGCAGCTTAACGCAGAGCGGCGGAGATACGCAGTATTTT
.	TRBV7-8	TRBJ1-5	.	CASSFGQGASQPQHF	TGTGCCAGCAGCTTTGGGCAGGGCGCTTCTCAGCCCCAGCATTTT
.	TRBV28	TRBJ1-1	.	CASSLNTLAGSYAEAFF	TGTGCCAGCAGTTTAAACACCCTTGCAGGGTCGTACGCTGAAGCTTTCTTT
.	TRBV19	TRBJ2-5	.	CASSIVTSHGETQYF	TGTGCCAGTAGTATAGTGACTAGTCACGGAGAGACCCAGTACTTC
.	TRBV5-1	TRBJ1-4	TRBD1	CASSRGTGDGEKLFF	TGCGCCAGCAGCCGGGGGACAGGTGATGGTGAAAAACTGTTTTTT
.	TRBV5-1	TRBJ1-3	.	CASSLGTPSSGNTIYF	TGCGCCAGCAGCTTGGGTACCCCCAGCTCTGGAAACACCATATATTTT
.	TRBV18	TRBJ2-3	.	CASSPSRTDTQYF	TGTGCCAGCTCACCTTCTCGCACAGATACGCAGTATTTT
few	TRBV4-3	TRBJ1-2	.	CASSQEQGVYGYTF	TGCGCCAGCAGCCAAGAACAGGGCGTCTATGGCTACACCTTC
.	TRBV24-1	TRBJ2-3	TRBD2	CATSDSGTSGRALDTQYF	TGTGCCACCAGTGACAGCGGGACTAGCGGGAGGGCTTTAGATACGCAGTATTTT
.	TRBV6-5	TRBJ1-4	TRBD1	CASSSYQTGPEKLFF	TGTGCCAGTTCTTCTTATCAGACAGGGCCTGAAAAACTGTTTTTT
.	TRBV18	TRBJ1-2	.	CASSPKHAGGQSHGYTF	TGTGCCAGCTCACCAAAGCATGCAGGTGGGCAATCGCATGGCTACACCTTC
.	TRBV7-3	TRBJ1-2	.	CASSPDRNYGYTF	TGTGCCAGCAGCCCCGACAGAAACTATGGCTACACCTTC
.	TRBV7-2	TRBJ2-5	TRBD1	CASGLNRGETQYF	TGTGCCAGCGGCTTAAACAGGGGAGAGACCCAGTACTTC
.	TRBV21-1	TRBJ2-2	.	CAWTSGRDGTGELFF	TGTGCCTGGACTAGCGGGAGGGACGGCACCGGGGAGCTGTTTTTT
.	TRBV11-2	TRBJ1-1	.	CASSYQGRNTEAFF	TGTGCCAGCAGCTACCAGGGAAGAAACACTGAAGCTTTCTTT
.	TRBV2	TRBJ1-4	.	CASNWASNEKLFF	TGTGCCAGCAATTGGGCCTCCAATGAAAAACTGTTTTTT
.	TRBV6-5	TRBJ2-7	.	CASRGPGLTYEQYF	TGTGCCAGCAGAGGGCCGGGACTCACCTACGAGCAGTACTTC
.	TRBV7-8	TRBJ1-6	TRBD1	CASSLAFGQGRGSYNSPLHF	TGTGCCAGCAGCTTAGCTTTCGGACAGGGTAGAGGATCCTATAATTCACCCCTCCACTTT
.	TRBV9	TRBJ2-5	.	CASGVGGQETQYF	TGTGCCAGCGGGGTCGGGGGCCAAGAGACCCAGTACTTC
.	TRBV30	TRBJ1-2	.	CAWRDGGYGYTF	TGTGCCTGGAGGGACGGGGGCTATGGCTACACCTTC
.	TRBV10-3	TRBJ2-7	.	CAISQNRAPYEQYF	TGTGCCATCAGCCAAAACAGGGCCCCCTACGAGCAGTACTTC
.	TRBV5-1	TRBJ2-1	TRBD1	CASSLDRGYIGEQFF	TGCGCCAGCAGCTTGGACAGGGGGTATATCGGTGAGCAGTTCTTC
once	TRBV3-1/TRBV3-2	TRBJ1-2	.	CASSQWQDDYGYTF	TGTGCCAGCAGCCAGTGGCAGGATGACTATGGCTACACCTTC
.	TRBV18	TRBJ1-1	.	CASSLQAIDTEAFF	TGTGCCAGCTCACTACAGGCTATCGACACTGAAGCTTTCTTT
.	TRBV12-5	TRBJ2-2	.	CASRGGGGRAGELFF	TGTGCTAGCCGGGGTGGCGGAGGAAGGGCCGGGGAGCTGTTTTTT
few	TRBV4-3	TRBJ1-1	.	CASSQEVVRYTEAFF	TGCGCCAGCAGCCAAGAGGTGGTGAGGTATACTGAAGCTTTCTTT
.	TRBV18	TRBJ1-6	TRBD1	CASSPPGQGVAPLHF	TGTGCCAGCTCACCGCCGGGACAGGGAGTTGCACCCCTCCACTTT
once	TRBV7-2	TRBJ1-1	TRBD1	CASSLEGAMNTEAFF	TGTGCCAGCAGCTTAGAGGGGGCGATGAACACTGAAGCTTTCTTT
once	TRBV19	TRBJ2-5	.	CASSKLDQETQYF	TGTGCCAGTAGTAAGCTAGACCAAGAGACCCAGTACTTC
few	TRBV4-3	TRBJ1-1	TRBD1	CASSPTGVDTEAFF	TGCGCCAGCAGCCCGACAGGGGTGGACACTGAAGCTTTCTTT
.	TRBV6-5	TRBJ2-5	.	CASRPFGGGETQYF	TGTGCCAGCAGACCATTCGGGGGTGGGGAGACCCAGTACTTC
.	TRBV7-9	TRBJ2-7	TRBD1	CASGRDRGDEQYF	TGTGCCAGCGGCCGGGACAGGGGCGACGAGCAGTACTTC
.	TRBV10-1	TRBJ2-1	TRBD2	CASSEWRGTSVPIPMNGQFF	TGCGCCAGCAGTGAGTGGCGGGGGACTAGCGTCCCGATACCTATGAATGGGCAGTTCTTC
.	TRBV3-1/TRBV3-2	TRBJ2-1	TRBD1	CASQGQGYNEQFF	TGTGCCAGCCAGGGACAGGGGTACAATGAGCAGTTCTTC
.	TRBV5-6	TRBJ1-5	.	CASTLGRTNQPQHF	TGTGCCAGCACCCTGGGGAGGACGAATCAGCCCCAGCATTTT